The 19 T cell receptor beta chains below were found in one sample sequenced in a study of cytomegalovirus exposure and HLA in healthy donors. Profiling relied on immunoSEQ multiplex PCR, and the TCRdb table lists in-frame clones only, not all of them. The data contain around 300,000 clones, 85% to 90% of them singletons. The sequenced sample was PBMCs. The receptors were sampled from a woman under 30 in good health and CMV-seronegative.

The chain employs TRBV28 and TRBJ2-7, with D unclear. CDR1 and CDR2 (germline): MDHEN, SYDVKM. Trimming stripped 6 bases from V and 3 bases from J, with 18 bases between. The CDR3 sequence is 15 residues long. The DNA of the CDR3 is TGTGCCAGCAGCCACGGTGACACCGGTTACTACGAGCAGTACTTC. Its protein product is CASSHGDTGYYEQYF.

This chain uses TRBV6-6 with TRBJ1-2; TRBD1 is a possible D gene (5 bases). The CDR3 is 13 residues long. Per germline, CDR1 MNHNY and CDR2 SVGAGI (reference sequence). Trimming pared 4 bases from V and 6 bases from J, leaving 12 bases between. CDR3 nucleotides: TGTGCCAGCAGTTCCCTGCGGGGGGATGGCTACACCTTC. Protein sequence: CASSSLRGDGYTF.

The chain combines TRBV4-2 with TRBJ2-5, with 10 positions matching TRBD2. V lost 8 bases to trimming and J lost 2 bases; unmatched junction nucleotides: 5. CDR3 length equals 14 residues. In germline, CDR1 is LGHNA, CDR2 YNFKEQ. The chain's CDR3 is CASRRTSGQETQYF. In DNA form, the CDR3 reads TGTGCCAGCCGTCGGACTAGCGGTCAAGAGACCCAGTACTTC.

This chain connects TRBV19 to TRBJ2-1; D is perhaps TRBD2 (5 bases). This CDR3 spans 18 amino acids. Germline loops: CDR1 LNHDA, CDR2 SQIVND (reference sequence). V was trimmed by 5 bases and J by 5 bases, leaving 25 bases between them. The chain's CDR3 is CASSRRLVDRVEDNEQFF. Written as DNA, the CDR3 is TGTGCCAGTAGTCGCCGGCTAGTCGACCGGGTGGAGGACAATGAGCAGTTCTTC.

The rearrangement links TRBV30 to TRBJ1-1; the match to TRBD1 covers 9 bases. CDR3 length: 14 amino acids. J was trimmed by 5 bases and V by 3 bases; bases with no gene match: 7. From germline, CDR1 is GTSNPN and CDR2 SVGIG (reference sequence). CDR3 DNA: TGTGCCTGGAGGGAAGGACAGGGGAGAACTGAAGCTTTCTTT. Its translation: CAWREGQGRTEAFF.

The V and J genes are TRBV15 and TRBJ1-2; D unresolved. This CDR3 region has 15 residues. V lost 3 bases and J lost 5, with 16 bases in between. Germline V lookup: CDR1 LNHNV, CDR2 YYDKDF (reference sequence). CDR3 amino acids: CATSRDANGVYGYTF. Written as DNA, the CDR3 is TGTGCCACCAGCAGGGACGCAAACGGGGTATATGGCTACACCTTC.

V and J are TRBV14 and TRBJ1-2; D is ambiguous. CDR1 SGHDN and CDR2 FVKESK come from the germline V gene. The CDR3 extends over 13 amino acids. V lost 1 base, J lost 0 bases, and 3 bases lay in between. Here the CDR3 DNA reads TGTGCCAGCAGCCAAGTAGCTAACTATGGCTACACCTTC. Amino acid sequence: CASSQVANYGYTF.

Comment on this clone: Other nucleotide sequences in the sample specify the same CDR3. V and J are TRBV27 and TRBJ1-2, with 7 bases that match TRBD1. Germline V CDR1 and CDR2: MNHEY, SMNVEV (reference sequence). The CDR3 has 13 amino acids. V lost 2 bases to trimming and J lost 3 bases; unmatched junction nucleotides: 0. CDR3 loop: CASSLTGDYGYTF. As DNA, the CDR3 is TGTGCCAGCAGTTTAACAGGGGACTATGGCTACACCTTC.

The chain recombines TRBV7-2 with TRBJ2-7, with 10 bases identical to TRBD2. The ends lost 4 bases at V and 3 bases at J; junction bases unmatched: 15. Germline V gene lookup returns CDR1 SGHTA and CDR2 FQGNSA. The CDR3 is made up of 18 amino acids. CDR3 DNA: TGTGCCAGCAGCTCCCTATTCCGTCAGCGGGAGGGCCACTACGAGCAGTACTTC. This codes for CASSSLFRQREGHYEQYF.

V and J are TRBV5-1 and TRBJ1-1, with 9 nucleotides matching TRBD1. This CDR3 has 15 amino acids. V was pared by 3 bases and J by 1 base, with 4 bases of the junction left unmatched. The V gene's germline CDR1 is SGHRS and CDR2 YFSETQ. The CDR3 region is CASSSGQGGNTEAFF. Written as DNA, the CDR3 is TGCGCCAGCAGCTCGGGACAGGGCGGGAACACTGAAGCTTTCTTT.

A word on this clone: At the DNA level, this CDR3 is encoded by other sequences in the same sample as well. The J gene is TRBJ2-7, the V gene TRBV5-6, with 9 bases lining up with TRBD1. V lost 4 bases and J lost 6; bases outside the gene matches: 5. The CDR3 runs to 13 residues. Germline assignment: CDR1 SGHDT and CDR2 YYEEEE. The CDR3 sequence is CASSLQGAREQYF. The CDR3 nucleotides read TGTGCCAGCAGCCTACAGGGGGCTCGCGAGCAGTACTTC. The entire variable domain, with the rest obtained from reference TRBV5-6 and TRBJ2-7, is as follows: DAGVTQSPTHLIKTRGQQVTLRCSPKSGHDTVSWYQQALGQGPQFIFQYYEEEERQRGNFPDRFSGHQFPNYSSELNVNALLLGDSALYLCASSLQGAREQYFGPGTRLTVT.

J is TRBJ2-3 and V is TRBV6-1; D gene unclear. V lost 0 bases, J lost 3 bases, and 10 bases lay in between. There are 15 residues in the CDR3. Germline V gene data show CDR1 as MNHNS and CDR2 as SASEGT. The CDR3 coding sequence is TGTGCCAGCAGTGAAGCTCGCGTGTGGACAGATACGCAGTATTTT. This translates into CASSEARVWTDTQYF.

The V and J genes are TRBV19 and TRBJ2-3, with TRBD1 as a possible D gene (6 bases). Germline V lookup: CDR1 LNHDA, CDR2 SQIVND (reference sequence). Between the trimmed V and J ends, which lost 3 bases and 1 base, there was a span of 11 bases. The CDR3 has 15 residues. CDR3 loop: CASSMGAGGTDTQYF. CDR3 nucleotide sequence: TGTGCCAGTAGTATGGGGGCAGGGGGCACAGATACGCAGTATTTT.

The rearrangement joins TRBV11-2 to TRBJ1-2, with D possibly TRBD1 on 5 matching bases. The CDR3 extends over 13 amino acids. Per germline, CDR1 SGHAT and CDR2 FQNNGV. V lost 5 bases to trimming and J lost 6 bases, with 13 bases between them. In DNA form, the CDR3 reads TGTGCCAGCAGCATCCCCTCGGGGGATGGCTACACCTTC. Translating it yields CASSIPSGDGYTF.

The rearrangement links TRBV2 to TRBJ1-1; a possible D gene is TRBD1 (6 bases). The CDR3 extends over 14 amino acids. Germline V lookup: CDR1 SNHLY, CDR2 FYNNEI. With 2 bases removed from V and 3 bases from J, the gap between germline ends came to 10 bases. CDR3 coding DNA: TGTGCCAGCAGTGAACAGGGGTGGGACACTGAAGCTTTCTTT. As protein: CASSEQGWDTEAFF.

This chain links TRBV7-8 with TRBJ1-2; 7 nucleotides align to TRBD1. In germline, CDR1 is SGHVS, CDR2 FQNEAQ. The CDR3 is made up of 16 amino acids. V shed 6 bases and J 1 base; nucleotides not matched to a gene: 11. Here the CDR3 DNA reads TGTGCCAGCAGATCATCTCCTGGACAGGATAACTATGGCTACACCTTC. Amino acid sequence: CASRSSPGQDNYGYTF.

V gene TRBV6-5 combines with J gene TRBJ1-2; TRBD1 aligns across 8 bases. V trimming: 4 bases; J trimming: 3 bases; junction bases outside the gene matches: 10. CDR3 size: 16 residues. Germline V gene data show CDR1 as MNHEY and CDR2 as SVGAGI. The CDR3 DNA follows: TGTGCCAGCAGTTTTATGGACAGGGCGGCGTACTATGGCTACACCTTC. It encodes CASSFMDRAAYYGYTF.

The chain joins TRBV9 to TRBJ1-4, with TRBD1 identical over 8 bases. J was trimmed by 8 bases and V by 1 base; bases with no gene match: 10. This CDR3 region has 16 residues. Germline V CDR1 and CDR2: SGDLS, YYNGEE. The CDR3 nucleotides are TGTGCCAGCAGCGTATCGAAAGACAGGGGTGCGGAAAAACTGTTTTTT. This codes for CASSVSKDRGAEKLFF.

This chain uses TRBV27 with TRBJ2-6, with TRBD1 identical over 9 bases. In germline, CDR1 is MNHEY, CDR2 SMNVEV (reference sequence). CDR3 size: 17 residues. The V segment lost 4 bases and the J segment 0 bases; nucleotides outside the gene matches: 4. CDR3 sequence (DNA): TGTGCCAGCAGTTGGTGGACAGGGGACTCTGGGGCCAACGTCCTGACTTTC. Translating gives CASSWWTGDSGANVLTF.